Listed here are 27 T cell receptor beta chains from one sample, sequenced in a study of blood T cell repertoires in COVID-19. Sequenced by immunoSEQ multiplex PCR; TCRdb stores in-frame clones only, minus some. The sample has fewer than 250,000 clones, roughly nine tenths seen once. Sequencing was performed on peripheral blood. The receptor set was obtained from a man younger than 45 with acute or convalescent COVID-19.

This rearrangement joins TRBV6-6 to TRBJ1-2; no clear D gene. Trimming removed 6 bases from V and 4 bases from J, with 6 bases in between. CDR3 length equals 11 residues. CDR1 MNHNY and CDR2 SVGAGI come from the germline V gene (reference sequence). CDR3 DNA: TGTGCCAGCAGGGGCAGCTATGGCTACACCTTC. Amino acids: CASRGSYGYTF.

The rearrangement links TRBV4-1 to TRBJ2-7; D gene uncertain. The CDR3 spans 15 residues. Trimming removed 1 base at V and 4 bases at J, with 14 bases between. Germline CDR1 MGHRA, CDR2 YSYEKL. The CDR3: CASSQAGSLEYEQYF. The CDR3 DNA reads as TGCGCCAGCAGCCAAGCCGGGTCCCTGGAGTACGAGCAGTACTTC.

The rearrangement uses TRBV28 and TRBJ2-2; 7 nucleotides agree with TRBD2. Looked up from germline, CDR1 is MDHEN and CDR2 is SYDVKM. V was pared by 8 bases and J by 1 base, with 4 bases of the junction left unmatched. This CDR3 is 14 amino acids long. The CDR3 sequence: CASRSGGNTGELFF. In nucleotides, the CDR3 is TGTGCCAGCCGGTCGGGGGGGAACACCGGGGAGCTGTTTTTT.

This rearrangement joins TRBV9 to TRBJ1-4; D is possibly TRBD1 (5 bases). Germline assignment: CDR1 SGDLS and CDR2 YYNGEE. The CDR3 covers 16 residues. V was shortened by 1 base and J by 8 bases, with 18 bases between the two germline ends. The CDR3 sequence is CASSVQGGGLREKLFF. In DNA, the CDR3 is TGTGCCAGCAGCGTACAGGGAGGAGGGCTAAGGGAAAAACTGTTTTTT.

The V and J genes are TRBV24-1 and TRBJ2-3; TRBD2 aligns across 16 bases. Germline loops: CDR1 KGHDR, CDR2 SFDVKD. The CDR3 covers 18 residues. The junction had 2 bases not matched to a gene; V was cut back by 3 bases and J by 0 bases. CDR3 bases: TGTGCCACCAGTGATGGGACTAGCGGGGGGGCCAGCACAGATACGCAGTATTTT. It codes for CATSDGTSGGASTDTQYF.

The V call is TRBV5-1, the J call TRBJ2-5, with 8 bases fitting TRBD2. Trimming cost V 1 base and J 2 bases; bases outside gene matches: 4. CDR1 is SGHRS, CDR2 YFSETQ, per germline. The CDR3 contains 15 residues. The CDR3 is CASSLLVAGQETQYF. The CDR3, as DNA: TGCGCCAGCAGCTTGCTAGTAGCGGGACAAGAGACCCAGTACTTC.

V and J are TRBV7-3 and TRBJ2-1; D is perhaps TRBD1 (5 bases). This CDR3 has 15 residues. V was trimmed by 5 bases and J by 0 bases, leaving 11 bases between them. The germline CDR1 and CDR2 sequences are SGHTA and FQGTGA. CDR3 in amino acids: CASSLGQLSYNEQFF. CDR3 DNA sequence: TGTGCCAGCAGCCTCGGACAACTCTCCTACAATGAGCAGTTCTTC.

The rearrangement links TRBV5-4 to TRBJ2-1; 11 bases are shared with TRBD2. CDR1 and CDR2 from the germline V gene are SGHNT and YYREEE (reference sequence). Trimming took 4 bases from V and 8 from J; bases not matched to a gene: 8. There are 15 residues in the CDR3. The CDR3 DNA follows: TGTGCCAGCAGCGGAACTAGCGGGAGTTGGCATGAGCAGTTCTTC. Amino acids: CASSGTSGSWHEQFF.

This CDR3 is CASSPRPGQLNTEAFF. The CDR3 region has the DNA TGTGCCAGCAGCCCCAGACCCGGACAGCTGAACACTGAAGCTTTCTTT. The chain couples TRBV11-3 to TRBJ1-1; the D gene is possibly TRBD1 (6 bases). In germline, CDR1 is SGHNT, CDR2 YENEEA. The CDR3 has 16 amino acids. V lost 5 bases and J 0 bases, leaving 16 bases between the germline ends.

This clone was seen a handful of times. The CDR3 region is CASSWGGDRGVAGANVLTF. CDR3 in DNA: TGTGCCAGCAGCTGGGGCGGGGACAGGGGGGTCGCTGGGGCCAACGTCCTGACTTTC. The chain combines TRBV5-5 with TRBJ2-6, with TRBD1 matching 11 bases. Germline trimming cut 3 bases from V and 2 bases from J; bases unmatched to any gene: 10. The CDR3 runs to 19 residues. The germline V gene has CDR1 SGHKS and CDR2 YYEKEE (reference sequence).

The chain has TRBV5-1 and TRBJ2-1; unclear D gene. The CDR3 is 12 residues long. The germline V and J ends were trimmed by 4 bases and 8 bases, with 10 bases remaining between them. Germline-derived CDR1 and CDR2 are SGHRS and YFSETQ. The CDR3 sequence is CASSAYSDEQFF. CDR3 DNA: TGCGCCAGCAGCGCATATAGTGATGAGCAGTTCTTC.

The chain recombines TRBV5-1 with TRBJ2-3; 15 bases match TRBD2. With V trimmed by 4 bases and J by 0 bases, 6 bases remained unmatched. Germline assignment: CDR1 SGHRS and CDR2 YFSETQ. This CDR3 contains 18 residues. The CDR3 is CASSLGGLAGGSTDTQYF. CDR3 nucleotides: TGCGCCAGCAGCCTCGGGGGACTAGCGGGAGGAAGCACAGATACGCAGTATTTT. Filled out from reference TRBV5-1 and TRBJ2-3, the complete variable domain reads KAGVTQTPRYLIKTRGQQVTLSCSPISGHRSVSWYQQTPGQGLQFLFEYFSETQRNKGNFPGRFSGRQFSNSRSEMNVSTLELGDSALYLCASSLGGLAGGSTDTQYFGPGTRLTVL.

The V call is TRBV14, the J call TRBJ2-5; 10 bases map to TRBD1. Germline CDR1 is SGHDN and CDR2 is FVKESK. The junction had 5 bases not matched to a gene; V was cut back by 3 bases and J by 4 bases. The CDR3 has 15 residues. For the CDR3, the DNA is TGTGCCAGCAGCCAGGACAGGGGGATAGGAGAGACCCAGTACTTC. Protein: CASSQDRGIGETQYF.

J is TRBJ2-7 and V is TRBV30; a weak D match, TRBD2 (5 bases). The CDR3 spans 13 residues. Germline V CDR1 and CDR2: GTSNPN, SVGIG (reference sequence). Trimming stripped 0 bases from V and 13 bases from J, with 19 bases between. The CDR3 DNA sequence: TGTGCCTGGAGTGTAGGTGGGGAGTACGGAAAATACTTC. Translating it yields CAWSVGGEYGKYF.

The chain employs TRBV19 and TRBJ2-5; 9 bases are shared with TRBD1. CDR1 is LNHDA, CDR2 SQIVND, per germline (reference sequence). The CDR3 totals 13 residues. J was trimmed by 2 bases and V by 5 bases; bases with no gene match: 0. This CDR3 is CASSGTGQETQYF. DNA for the CDR3: TGTGCCAGTAGTGGGACAGGGCAAGAGACCCAGTACTTC.

This chain connects TRBV6-5 to TRBJ1-2; the match to TRBD1 covers 8 bases. After removal of 5 bases from V and 4 bases from J, the junction contained 9 bases not matched to a gene. CDR1 is MNHEY, CDR2 SVGAGI, per germline. The length of the CDR3 is 15 residues. CDR3: CASSPLDRVGYGYTF. The CDR3, as DNA: TGTGCCAGCAGTCCACTGGACAGGGTAGGCTATGGCTACACCTTC.

V gene TRBV7-9 combines with J gene TRBJ1-2; D gene unclear. V shed 5 bases and J shed 5 bases, with 24 bases lying between them. The CDR3 has 17 amino acids. In germline, CDR1 is SEHNR, CDR2 FQNEAQ (reference sequence). The CDR3 sequence is CASSLDMAGLGGYGYTF. The CDR3 DNA sequence: TGTGCCAGCAGCCTCGACATGGCAGGCCTGGGAGGGTATGGCTACACCTTC. Looking up the rest from reference TRBV7-9 and TRBJ1-2 gives the full variable domain: DTGVSQNPRHKITKRGQNVTFRCDPISEHNRLYWYRQTLGQGPEFLTYFQNEAQLEKSRLLSDRFSAERPKGSFSTLEIQRTEQGDSAMYLCASSLDMAGLGGYGYTFGSGTRLTVV.

The CDR3 DNA reads as TGTGCCAGCAGCTTGGGGGGGGTAGCGTCGACAGATACGCAGTATTTT. This sequence encodes CASSLGGVASTDTQYF. The V and J genes are TRBV5-4 and TRBJ2-3; a weak D match, TRBD2 (6 bases). The V gene lost 0 bases and the J gene lost 3 bases, with 14 bases spanning the gap. The germline gives CDR1 SGHNT, CDR2 YYREEE (reference sequence). This CDR3 comprises 16 residues. The full variable domain, with the rest looked up from reference TRBV5-4 and TRBJ2-3, is ETGVTQSPTHLIKTRGQQVTLRCSSQSGHNTVSWYQQALGQGPQFIFQYYREEENGRGNFPPRFSGLQFPNYSSELNVNALELDDSALYLCASSLGGVASTDTQYFGPGTRLTVL.

The gene calls are TRBV7-8 and TRBJ2-1; 10 positions match TRBD2. This CDR3 contains 13 residues. CDR1 and CDR2 (germline): SGHVS, FQNEAQ. V lost 4 bases to trimming and J lost 10 bases; unmatched junction nucleotides: 4. CDR3: CASSYSGRAEQFF. The DNA of the CDR3 is TGTGCCAGCAGCTACAGCGGGAGGGCCGAGCAGTTCTTC.

This chain joins TRBV5-4 and TRBJ2-3; possible D gene TRBD2, 6 bases. Germline CDR1 SGHNT, CDR2 YYREEE (reference sequence). This CDR3 contains 16 residues. The V end lost 4 bases, the J end lost 0 bases, and 15 bases lay between the germline ends. Here the CDR3 reads CASSRGGSGSTDTQYF. CDR3 coding DNA: TGTGCCAGCAGCCGTGGGGGGAGCGGAAGCACAGATACGCAGTATTTT. The full variable domain, completed using reference TRBV5-4 and TRBJ2-3, is ETGVTQSPTHLIKTRGQQVTLRCSSQSGHNTVSWYQQALGQGPQFIFQYYREEENGRGNFPPRFSGLQFPNYSSELNVNALELDDSALYLCASSRGGSGSTDTQYFGPGTRLTVL.

This chain links TRBV27 with TRBJ1-2; tentatively, D is TRBD1 (6 bases). Germline lookup yields CDR1 MNHEY and CDR2 SMNVEV (reference sequence). Trimming took off 2 bases at V and 9 bases at J, with 13 bases between the two ends. CDR3 length: 13 residues. CDR3 loop: CASSLGNRASYTF. The CDR3 region has the DNA TGTGCCAGCAGTTTAGGCAACAGGGCGAGCTACACCTTC.

The genes are TRBV19 and TRBJ2-1; TRBD1 is a possible D gene (5 bases). Germline V gene sequence: CDR1 LNHDA, CDR2 SQIVND (reference sequence). Deletions cut 3 bases from V and 7 bases from J, with 10 bases between. This CDR3 is 13 amino acids long. The chain's CDR3 is CASSIVRDNEQFF. CDR3 nucleotide sequence: TGTGCCAGTAGTATTGTCAGGGATAATGAGCAGTTCTTC. The entire variable domain, with the rest obtained from reference TRBV19 and TRBJ2-1, is as follows: DGGITQSPKYLFRKEGQNVTLSCEQNLNHDAMYWYRQDPGQGLRLIYYSQIVNDFQKGDIAEGYSVSREKKESFPLTVTSAQKNPTAFYLCASSIVRDNEQFFGPGTRLTVL.

In this sample, this clone turned up a few times. This sequence joins TRBV4-2 and TRBJ2-2, with 8 bases aligning to TRBD2. This CDR3 contains 17 residues. CDR1 is LGHNA and CDR2 is YNFKEQ in the germline V gene. Trimming took 1 base from V and 6 from J; bases not matched to a gene: 10. The CDR3 spells CASSQVVAGIYPGELFF. As DNA, the CDR3 is TGTGCCAGCAGCCAAGTCGTAGCGGGAATTTATCCCGGGGAGCTGTTTTTT.

The V and J genes are TRBV5-1 and TRBJ2-5, with 8 bases matching TRBD2. Germline CDR1 SGHRS, CDR2 YFSETQ. Unmatched junction bases numbered 5, after V lost 4 bases and J lost 3 bases. CDR3 size: 14 residues. Written as DNA, the CDR3 is TGCGCCAGCAGCCAGGGGACTAGTAAAGAGACCCAGTACTTC. Protein: CASSQGTSKETQYF.

J is TRBJ1-5 and V is TRBV5-1; a possible D gene is TRBD1 (6 bases). Germline V gene lookup returns CDR1 SGHRS and CDR2 YFSETQ. The ends were cut back, 4 bases at V and 4 bases at J, with 12 bases in the middle. The length of the CDR3 is 14 residues. CDR3 nucleotides: TGCGCCAGCAGCCTACAGGGCGGTAATCAGCCCCAGCATTTT. Protein: CASSLQGGNQPQHF.

This clone has more than one count but fewer than ten. The rearrangement joins TRBV30 to TRBJ1-1; D gene uncertain. Per the germline V gene, CDR1 is GTSNPN and CDR2 is SVGIG (reference sequence). The CDR3 contains 11 residues. Trimming pared 2 bases from V and 3 bases from J, leaving 4 bases between. The CDR3 DNA reads as TGTGCCTGGAGTCCCTACACTGAAGCTTTCTTT. Protein sequence: CAWSPYTEAFF.

The V and J genes are TRBV3-1 (or the pseudogene TRBV3-2) and TRBJ2-1; TRBD2 matches 8 bases. Germline-derived CDR1 and CDR2 are LGHDT and YNNKEL (reference sequence). The CDR3 has 13 residues. V shed 7 bases, J shed 8 bases, and the junction held 7 bases outside the gene matches. CDR3 sequence: CASTTGGPYEQFF. The CDR3 DNA is TGTGCCAGCACAACGGGAGGGCCTTATGAGCAGTTCTTC.